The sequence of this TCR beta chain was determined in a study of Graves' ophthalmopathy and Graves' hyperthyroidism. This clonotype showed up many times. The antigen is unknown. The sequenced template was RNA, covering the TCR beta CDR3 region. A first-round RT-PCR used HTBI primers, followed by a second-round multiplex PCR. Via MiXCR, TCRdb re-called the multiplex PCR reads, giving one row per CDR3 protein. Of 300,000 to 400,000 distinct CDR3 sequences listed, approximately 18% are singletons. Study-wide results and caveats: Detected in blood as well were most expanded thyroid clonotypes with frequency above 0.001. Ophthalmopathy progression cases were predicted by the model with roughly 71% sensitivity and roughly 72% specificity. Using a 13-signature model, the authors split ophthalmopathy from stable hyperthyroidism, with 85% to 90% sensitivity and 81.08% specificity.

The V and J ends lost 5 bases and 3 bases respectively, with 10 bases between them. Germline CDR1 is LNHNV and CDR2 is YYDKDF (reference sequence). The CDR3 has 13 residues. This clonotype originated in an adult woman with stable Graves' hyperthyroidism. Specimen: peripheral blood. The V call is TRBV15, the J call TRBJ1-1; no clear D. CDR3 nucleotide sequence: TGTGCCACCAGCTACCGTCGGGACACTGAAGCTTTCTTT. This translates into CATSYRRDTEAFF.